This T cell receptor (beta chain) was sequenced in a study of T cell responses to AZD1222 COVID-19 vaccine. Study details: Pooling covered second doses at about 4 or about 12 weeks.

On this clone: Its antigen is currently unknown.

Trimming at V came to 4 bases and at J to 2 bases, leaving 2 bases not matched to a gene. CDR3 size: 14 residues. Germline V gives CDR1 MNHEY, CDR2 SVGAGI. Here immunoSEQ multiplex PCR was the method, and the copy in TCRdb shows in-frame clones only, minus some. This repertoire shows around 99,000 clones, 88% found once; its top ten account for about 15%. General study results and limits: When two AZD1222 doses had been given, Spike-specific TCR breadth and depth rose. Donors skewed white British and female; clonal diversity was possibly underestimated. Only a handful of AZD1222 recipients, more than 5 in all, had baseline seropositivity.

The rearrangement joins TRBV6-5 to TRBJ1-2; 9 bases are shared with TRBD1. The sequence was collected from an adult in good health. The starting material was peripheral blood, obtained on day 0 of AZD1222 vaccination. The CDR3 spells CASSLGQGNYGYTF. The CDR3 DNA reads as TGTGCCAGCAGTTTGGGACAGGGAAACTATGGCTACACCTTC.